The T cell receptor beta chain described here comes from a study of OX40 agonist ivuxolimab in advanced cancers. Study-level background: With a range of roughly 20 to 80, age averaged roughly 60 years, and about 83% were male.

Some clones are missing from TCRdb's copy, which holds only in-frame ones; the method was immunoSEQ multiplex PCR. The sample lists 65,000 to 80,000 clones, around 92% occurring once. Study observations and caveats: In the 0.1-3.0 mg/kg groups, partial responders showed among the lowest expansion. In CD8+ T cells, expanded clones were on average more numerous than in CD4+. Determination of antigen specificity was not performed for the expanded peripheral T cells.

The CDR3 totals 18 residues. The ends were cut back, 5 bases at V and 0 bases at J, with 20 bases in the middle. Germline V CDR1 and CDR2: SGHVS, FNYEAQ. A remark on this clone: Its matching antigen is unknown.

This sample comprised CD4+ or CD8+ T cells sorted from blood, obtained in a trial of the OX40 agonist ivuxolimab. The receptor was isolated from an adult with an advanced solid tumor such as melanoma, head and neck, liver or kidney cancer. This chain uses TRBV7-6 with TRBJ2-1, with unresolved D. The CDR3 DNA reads TGTGCCAGCAGCGTACCCTCCGAGGCCCCGAGCTCCTACAATGAGCAGTTCTTC. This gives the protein CASSVPSEAPSSYNEQFF.